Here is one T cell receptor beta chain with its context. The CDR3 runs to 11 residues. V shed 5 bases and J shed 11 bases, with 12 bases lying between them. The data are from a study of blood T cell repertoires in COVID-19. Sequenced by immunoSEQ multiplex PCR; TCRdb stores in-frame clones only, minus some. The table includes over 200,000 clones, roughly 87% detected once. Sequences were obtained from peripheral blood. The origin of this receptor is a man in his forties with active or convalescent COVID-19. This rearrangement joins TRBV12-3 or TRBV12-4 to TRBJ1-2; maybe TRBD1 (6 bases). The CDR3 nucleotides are TGTGCCAGCAGTCCCCGGACAGAGTACACCTTC. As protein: CASSPRTEYTF.